These 29 T cell receptor beta chains came from one sample sequenced in a study of cytomegalovirus exposure and HLA in healthy donors. Both 60 Vbeta primers and 13 Jbeta primers went into the PCR. Libraries were prepared by immunoSEQ multiplex PCR; TCRdb keeps only in-frame clonotypes and omits some of them. The data hold 98,000 or so clones, with around 80% observed a single time. The specimen was PBMCs. These receptors were obtained from a woman younger than 30 in good health and CMV-seropositive.

This rearrangement joins TRBV30 to TRBJ2-3, with 7 bases lining up with TRBD1. The CDR3 covers 12 residues. J gave up 6 bases and V 2 bases, and 2 bases lay outside the gene matches. From germline, CDR1 is GTSNPN and CDR2 SVGIG (reference sequence). The CDR3 protein is CAWSLQGDTQYF. CDR3 sequence (DNA): TGTGCCTGGAGTCTACAGGGGGATACGCAGTATTTT.

J is TRBJ1-1 and V is TRBV30, with D unclear. The CDR3 spans 12 residues. Germline-derived CDR1 and CDR2 are GTSNPN and SVGIG (reference sequence). The V gene lost 0 bases and the J gene lost 7 bases, with 9 bases spanning the gap. CDR3 in amino acids: CAWSVEGNEAFF. The CDR3 nucleotides are TGTGCCTGGAGTGTAGAGGGTAATGAAGCTTTCTTT.

The chain employs TRBV4-1 and TRBJ2-5; 9 nucleotides agree with TRBD2. Looked up from germline, CDR1 is MGHRA and CDR2 is YSYEKL. The V gene end was trimmed by 1 base and the J gene end by 1 base; junction bases not matched to a gene: 4. The CDR3 has 16 amino acids. As DNA, the CDR3 is TGCGCCAGCAGCCAAGGGAATAGCGGGAGCCAAGAGACCCAGTACTTC. Its protein product is CASSQGNSGSQETQYF.

The V gene is TRBV5-1, the J gene TRBJ1-1; D uncertain. Germline loops: CDR1 SGHRS, CDR2 YFSETQ. V lost 1 base to trimming and J lost 3 bases, with 13 bases between them. This CDR3 is 15 amino acids long. CDR3 protein: CASSLTERTDTEAFF. DNA for the CDR3: TGCGCCAGCAGCTTGACGGAGAGGACTGACACTGAAGCTTTCTTT. Using reference TRBV5-1 and TRBJ1-1 for the parts outside the CDR3, the full variable domain is KAGVTQTPRYLIKTRGQQVTLSCSPISGHRSVSWYQQTPGQGLQFLFEYFSETQRNKGNFPGRFSGRQFSNSRSEMNVSTLELGDSALYLCASSLTERTDTEAFFGQGTRLTVV.

The genes are TRBV27 and TRBJ2-7; 7 nucleotides line up with TRBD1. CDR1 MNHEY and CDR2 SMNVEV come from the germline V gene (reference sequence). The CDR3 is 13 residues long. With V trimmed by 10 bases and J by 2 bases, 8 bases remained unmatched. The DNA of the CDR3 is TGTGCCACCAGGACAGGCCGGACCTACGAGCAGTACTTC. Translation gives CATRTGRTYEQYF.

This chain uses TRBV6-1 with TRBJ2-7; 11 positions match TRBD2. Germline V CDR1 and CDR2: MNHNS, SASEGT. Trimming cost V 4 bases and J 5 bases; bases outside gene matches: 4. This CDR3 region has 14 residues. The CDR3: CASSALLAGDEQYF. Here the CDR3 DNA reads TGTGCCAGCAGTGCCCTACTAGCGGGAGACGAGCAGTACTTC.

The rearrangement joins TRBV7-8 to TRBJ1-2, with D unclear. Germline V gene lookup returns CDR1 SGHVS and CDR2 FQNEAQ. CDR3 length: 12 residues. The V end lost 1 base, the J end lost 4 bases, and 4 bases lay between the germline ends. The CDR3 DNA reads as TGTGCCAGCAGCTTAGGGGCCTATGGCTACACCTTC. This encodes CASSLGAYGYTF.

The chain joins TRBV30 to TRBJ1-3, with a possible D match to TRBD1 (6 bases). The length of the CDR3 is 13 residues. The germline CDR1 and CDR2 sequences are GTSNPN and SVGIG (reference sequence). The V gene lost 4 bases and the J gene lost 4 bases, with 11 bases spanning the gap. The CDR3 bases are TGTGCCTGGACTCGACAGGAGGGAAACACCATATATTTT. Translation: CAWTRQEGNTIYF.

The chain is built from TRBV23-1 and TRBJ2-7, with a weak D call TRBD2 (6 bases). TRBV23-1 is identified as an open reading frame with a role that is uncertain. Trimming removed 0 bases from V and 4 bases from J, with 13 bases in between. This CDR3 is built from 15 residues. For the CDR3, the DNA is TGCGCCAGCAGTCAATCGGGGGGTAAGAGGTACGAGCAGTACTTC. Residues: CASSQSGGKRYEQYF.

This chain connects TRBV30 to TRBJ1-4; TRBD1 matches at 8 bases. Looked up from germline, CDR1 is GTSNPN and CDR2 is SVGIG (reference sequence). The junction had 4 bases not matched to a gene; V was cut back by 5 bases and J by 8 bases. CDR3 size: 12 residues. CDR3 bases: TGTGCCTGGGACAGGGGAGGGGAAAAACTGTTTTTT. Translation gives CAWDRGGEKLFF.

This chain connects TRBV5-6 to TRBJ2-7; 8 bases fit TRBD1. The CDR3 length is 15 residues. CDR1 and CDR2 (germline): SGHDT, YYEEEE. V dropped 2 bases and J dropped 2; count of bases not matched to a gene: 6. The CDR3, as DNA: TGTGCCAGCAGCTTTGCACAGGGGGTGGCCTACGAGCAGTACTTC. This codes for CASSFAQGVAYEQYF.

The chain has TRBV11-1 and TRBJ1-1; 9 bases line up with TRBD1. Trimming removed 1 base from V and 3 bases from J; junction bases left unmatched: 3. CDR1 is SGHAT, CDR2 FQDESV, per germline (reference sequence). The CDR3 loop spans 15 amino acids. The CDR3 nucleotides read TGTGCCAGCAGCTTAGAGGACAGGGGTTACACTGAAGCTTTCTTT. This sequence encodes CASSLEDRGYTEAFF.

This chain's CDR3 is CASSSTIHRDSHTDTQYF. CDR3 DNA sequence: TGTGCCAGCAGCTCAACGATACACCGGGACAGCCACACAGATACGCAGTATTTT. This chain uses TRBV7-9 with TRBJ2-3; 7 bases agree with TRBD1. The CDR3 runs 18 residues. Germline V gene data show CDR1 as SEHNR and CDR2 as FQNEAQ (reference sequence). V lost 4 bases, J lost 2 bases, and 15 bases stayed unmatched.

This rearrangement joins TRBV30 to TRBJ2-2; weak D call: TRBD1 (5 bases). V shed 2 bases and J shed 4 bases, with 11 bases lying between them. Germline values: CDR1 GTSNPN, CDR2 SVGIG (reference sequence). The CDR3 contains 14 residues. This CDR3 is CAWSMGLGTGELFF. CDR3 in DNA: TGTGCCTGGAGTATGGGGCTAGGCACCGGGGAGCTGTTTTTT.

The genes are TRBV30 and TRBJ1-6; 7 nucleotides align to TRBD1. Losses at the gene ends were 1 base for V and 9 bases for J; bases not matched to a gene: 6. The CDR3 contains 14 residues. Germline lookup yields CDR1 GTSNPN and CDR2 SVGIG (reference sequence). The DNA for the CDR3 is TGTGCCTGGAGTGCGGACAGGACCAGTTCACCCCTCCACTTT. Its protein product is CAWSADRTSSPLHF. The whole variable domain, remainder taken from reference TRBV30 and TRBJ1-6, is SQTIHQWPATLVQPVGSPLSLECTVEGTSNPNLYWYRQAAGRGLQLLFYSVGIGQISSEVPQNLSASRPQDRQFILSSKKLLLSDSGFYLCAWSADRTSSPLHFGNGTRLTVT.

This clone was counted a single time. The chain employs TRBV7-9 and TRBJ1-5, with 9 nucleotides matching TRBD1. CDR1 and CDR2 (germline): SEHNR, FQNEAQ (reference sequence). J lost 1 base, V lost 4 bases, and 5 bases had no gene match. The CDR3 is 16 amino acids. The CDR3 DNA is TGTGCCAGCAGCTCACAGGGGGCTGGAAGCAATCAGCCCCAGCATTTT. Translating gives CASSSQGAGSNQPQHF.

The J gene is TRBJ2-7, the V gene TRBV18, with a possible D match to TRBD2 (6 bases). CDR1 and CDR2 from the germline V gene are KGHSH and LQKENI. Trimming cost V 3 bases and J 7 bases, with 13 bases left between them. This CDR3 is built from 13 residues. The CDR3 DNA reads as TGTGCCAGCTCACCCGCGGAAGGAGGGGAGCAGTACTTC. Its protein is CASSPAEGGEQYF.

This chain connects TRBV4-1 to TRBJ2-3; no definite D call. CDR3 length equals 13 residues. Trimming shortened V by 3 bases and J by 7 bases, and 11 bases separated the two germline ends. Per germline, CDR1 MGHRA and CDR2 YSYEKL. This chain's CDR3 is CASSQGAINTQYF. For the CDR3, the DNA is TGCGCCAGCAGCCAGGGCGCCATCAATACGCAGTATTTT.

CDR3 DNA sequence: TGTGCCAGCAGCTTAGAACGTGGGGCAGAGCAGTACTTC. Its translation is CASSLERGAEQYF. The gene calls are TRBV7-6 and TRBJ2-7, with a tentative D call TRBD1 (5 bases). The germline gives CDR1 SGHVS, CDR2 FNYEAQ. This CDR3 has 13 amino acids. Trimming removed 1 base at V and 7 bases at J, with 11 bases between.

The rearrangement joins TRBV6-5 to TRBJ2-7; tentatively, D is TRBD2 (6 bases). The CDR3 totals 15 residues. Germline CDR1 is MNHEY and CDR2 is SVGAGI. Between the trimmed V and J ends, which lost 8 bases and 7 bases, there was a span of 24 bases. The CDR3 DNA reads as TGTGCCAGCGCGCGCGGGACCGGCGGGACGTGGGAGCAGTACTTC. This sequence encodes CASARGTGGTWEQYF.

This chain connects TRBV5-6 to TRBJ1-2, with 10 bases fitting TRBD1. The CDR3 totals 15 residues. Germline-derived CDR1 and CDR2 are SGHDT and YYEEEE. J was trimmed by 5 bases and V by 3 bases; bases with no gene match: 7. CDR3 nucleotide sequence: TGTGCCAGCAGCTCCCGGGACAGGGGACTATATGGCTACACCTTC. Amino acid sequence: CASSSRDRGLYGYTF.

The CDR3 DNA is TGTGCCAGCAGGGGCAACTTGAATCAGCCCCAGCATTTT. Residues: CASRGNLNQPQHF. V and J are TRBV28 and TRBJ1-5; D uncertain. Trimming removed 6 bases from V and 4 bases from J, with 10 bases in between. The CDR3 spans 13 residues. Germline CDR1 and CDR2: MDHEN and SYDVKM.

The sample holds a few counts of this clone. The CDR3 nucleotides are TGTGCCAGCAGCTGGCGGAATGAGCAGTTCTTC. This codes for CASSWRNEQFF. The chain uses TRBV5-6 and TRBJ2-1; D is undetermined. The CDR3 consists of 11 residues. Germline CDR1 reads SGHDT; CDR2 reads YYEEEE. Trimming removed 3 bases from V and 7 bases from J, with 5 bases in between.

CDR3 loop: CASTSREGLYEQYF. DNA of the CDR3: TGTGCCAGCACTAGCCGGGAGGGCCTTTACGAGCAGTACTTC. The chain carries TRBV2 and TRBJ2-7; 8 nucleotides line up with TRBD2. J gave up 4 bases and V 7 bases, and 9 bases lay outside the gene matches. Germline V gives CDR1 SNHLY, CDR2 FYNNEI. CDR3 length: 14 amino acids.

V is TRBV10-2 and J is TRBJ2-7, with 10 bases identical to TRBD1. Germline CDR1 reads WSHSY; CDR2 reads SAAADI. V shed 8 bases and J 4 bases; nucleotides not matched to a gene: 8. This CDR3 has 14 amino acids. Here the CDR3 reads CASSPGTGVYEQYF. The DNA for the CDR3 is TGCGCCAGCTCCCCCGGGACAGGGGTTTACGAGCAGTACTTC.

The chain employs TRBV19 and TRBJ1-5; 8 bases agree with TRBD1. The V and J ends lost 7 bases and 1 base, in that order; junction bases with no gene match: 6. Germline assignment: CDR1 LNHDA and CDR2 SQIVND (reference sequence). The length of the CDR3 is 15 residues. CDR3 amino acids: CASTGQGGSNQPQHF. In DNA, the CDR3 is TGTGCCAGTACCGGACAGGGTGGAAGCAATCAGCCCCAGCATTTT.

This clone was counted between two and nine times. J is TRBJ2-1 and V is TRBV6-1; possibly TRBD2 for D (5 bases). There are 13 residues in the CDR3. Germline V lookup: CDR1 MNHNS, CDR2 SASEGT. With 3 bases removed from V and 9 bases from J, the gap between germline ends came to 12 bases. CDR3 residues: CASSDRGFSEQFF. CDR3 coding DNA: TGTGCCAGCAGTGATCGGGGTTTCAGTGAGCAGTTCTTC.

CDR3 residues: CASSLTGASYNEQFF. In nucleotides, the CDR3 is TGTGCCAGCAGCTTAACGGGAGCCTCCTACAATGAGCAGTTCTTC. The V gene is TRBV7-8, the J gene TRBJ2-1; D may be TRBD2 (6 bases). V lost 2 bases and J lost 0, with 8 bases in between. Germline values: CDR1 SGHVS, CDR2 FQNEAQ. This CDR3 has 15 amino acids.

V usage is TRBV6-6 and J usage is TRBJ1-3; no definite D call. V shed 5 bases and J shed 0 bases, with 8 bases lying between them. Germline V gene data show CDR1 as MNHNY and CDR2 as SVGAGI (reference sequence). CDR3 length: 14 amino acids. DNA of the CDR3: TGTGCCAGCAGTCAGCAGGTCTCTGGAAACACCATATATTTT. Residues: CASSQQVSGNTIYF.